A selection of T cell receptor beta chains follows, all from one sample in a study of blood T cells in healthy people across ages. TCRdb called the 5' RACE reads again in MiXCR, with one record for every CDR3 protein. The table has hundreds of thousands of distinct CDR3 sequences, 24% seen once. These data also featured in a second study, about T cells of mothers and their children.

Sample: blood. These receptors all stem from a boy between 10 and 17 years old in good health. The CDR3 runs from the conserved cysteine through the conserved F or W. Each record gives: V gene, D gene, J gene, clone size, CDR3 protein, CDR3 DNA. A D gene is named only where the DNA matches it firmly. Size is omitted from some rows. Given values are once, few, many or a class for expanded clones.

TRBV4-3	TRBD1	TRBJ2-5	.	CASSQEITGGGETQYF	TGCGCCAGCAGCCAAGAGATAACAGGGGGCGGGGAGACCCAGTACTTC
TRBV6-2/TRBV6-3	.	TRBJ2-5	many	CASSYKETQYF	TGCGCCAGCAGCTACAAAGAGACCCAGTACTTC
TRBV10-3	TRBD2	TRBJ2-1	.	CAISEGLAGHNEQFF	TGTGCCATCAGTGAGGGACTAGCGGGACACAATGAGCAGTTCTTC
TRBV30	.	TRBJ2-1	few	CAWAVTREQFF	TGTGCCTGGGCGGTCACGCGTGAGCAGTTCTTC
TRBV7-9	.	TRBJ2-3	.	CASSLGDLGPDTQYF	TGTGCCAGCAGCTTAGGGGACCTAGGACCAGATACGCAGTATTTT
TRBV7-2	TRBD2	TRBJ2-1	many	CASSHGTSGDGEQFF	TGTGCCAGCAGCCATGGGACTAGCGGGGATGGAGAGCAGTTCTTC
TRBV27	TRBD2	TRBJ2-5	.	CASSPRTSLTQEAQYF	TGTGCCAGCAGTCCCCGGACTAGCCTAACCCAAGAGGCCCAGTACTTC
TRBV7-2	TRBD2	TRBJ2-1	.	CASSSRLAGMVEQFF	TGTGCCAGCAGCTCAAGACTAGCGGGAATGGTTGAGCAGTTCTTC
TRBV28	.	TRBJ1-6	many	CASSPQNSPLHF	TGTGCCAGCAGTCCACAGAATTCACCCCTCCACTTT
TRBV5-6	TRBD1	TRBJ2-7	.	CASSSTQGWAYEQYF	TGTGCCAGCAGCTCTACACAGGGGTGGGCCTACGAGCAGTACTTC
TRBV7-8	TRBD1	TRBJ1-1	.	CASSLRTGKTEAFF	TGTGCCAGCAGCTTGAGGACAGGGAAAACTGAAGCTTTCTTT
TRBV7-2	TRBD2	TRBJ2-5	.	CASNLGLAGGGETQYF	TGTGCCAGCAACTTGGGACTAGCGGGAGGTGGGGAGACCCAGTACTTC
TRBV7-2	.	TRBJ1-6	many	CASGENSPLHF	TGTGCCAGCGGGGAAAATTCACCCCTCCACTTT
TRBV29-1	TRBD1	TRBJ2-7	.	CSVMDLGTGSYEQYF	TGCAGCGTTATGGACTTGGGGACAGGTTCCTACGAGCAGTACTTC
TRBV7-2	TRBD2	TRBJ2-3	.	CASSLAGTSGTTDTQYF	TGTGCCAGCAGCTTAGCCGGGACTAGCGGGACCACAGATACGCAGTATTTT
TRBV11-2	TRBD2	TRBJ2-5	few	CASSLPSWREPETQYF	TGTGCCAGCAGCTTACCCTCCTGGCGGGAGCCGGAGACCCAGTACTTC
TRBV5-1	TRBD2	TRBJ2-7	many	CASSLSLAGRYEQYF	TGCGCCAGCAGCTTGTCACTAGCGGGGAGGTACGAGCAGTACTTC
TRBV6-1	TRBD1	TRBJ2-5	few	CASSTGTDKETQYF	TGTGCCAGCAGTACCGGGACAGACAAAGAGACCCAGTACTTC
TRBV5-1	.	TRBJ2-7	.	CASSLERVPSSYEQYF	TGCGCCAGCAGCTTGGAAAGGGTTCCGAGCTCCTACGAGCAGTACTTC
TRBV27	TRBD2	TRBJ2-5	many	CASSPGTSGKETQYF	TGTGCCAGCAGTCCCGGGACTAGCGGTAAAGAGACCCAGTACTTC
TRBV20-1	.	TRBJ2-6	.	CSARVSGSLLSGANVLTF	TGCAGTGCTAGAGTTAGCGGCTCCCTTCTCTCTGGGGCCAACGTCCTGACTTTC
TRBV5-1	TRBD2	TRBJ2-1	.	CASSLHVILAGSNNEQFF	TGCGCCAGCAGCCTTCATGTAATTCTAGCGGGGTCGAACAATGAGCAGTTCTTC